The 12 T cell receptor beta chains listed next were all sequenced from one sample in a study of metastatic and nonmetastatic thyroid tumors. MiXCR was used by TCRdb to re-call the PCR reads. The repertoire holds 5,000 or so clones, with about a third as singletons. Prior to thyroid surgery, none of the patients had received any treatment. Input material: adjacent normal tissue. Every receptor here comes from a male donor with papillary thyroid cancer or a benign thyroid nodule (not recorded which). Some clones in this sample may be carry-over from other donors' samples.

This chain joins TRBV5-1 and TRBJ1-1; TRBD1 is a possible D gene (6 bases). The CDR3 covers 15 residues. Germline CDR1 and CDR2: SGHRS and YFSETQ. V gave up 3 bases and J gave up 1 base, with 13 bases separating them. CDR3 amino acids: CASSSSVDRNTEAFF. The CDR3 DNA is TGCGCCAGCAGCTCCTCAGTGGACAGGAACACTGAAGCTTTCTTT.

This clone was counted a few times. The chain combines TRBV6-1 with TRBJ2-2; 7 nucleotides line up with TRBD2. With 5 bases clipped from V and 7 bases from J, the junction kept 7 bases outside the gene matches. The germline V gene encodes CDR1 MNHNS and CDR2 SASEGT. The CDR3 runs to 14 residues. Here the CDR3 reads CASSWTRDLGELFF. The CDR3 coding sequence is TGTGCCAGCAGTTGGACTAGAGATCTCGGGGAGCTGTTTTTT.

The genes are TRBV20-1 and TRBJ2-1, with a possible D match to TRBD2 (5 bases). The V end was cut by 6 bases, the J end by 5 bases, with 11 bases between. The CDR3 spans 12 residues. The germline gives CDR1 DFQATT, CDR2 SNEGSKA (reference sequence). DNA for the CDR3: TGCAGTGCATATAGCGACGACAATGAGCAGTTCTTC. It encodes CSAYSDDNEQFF.

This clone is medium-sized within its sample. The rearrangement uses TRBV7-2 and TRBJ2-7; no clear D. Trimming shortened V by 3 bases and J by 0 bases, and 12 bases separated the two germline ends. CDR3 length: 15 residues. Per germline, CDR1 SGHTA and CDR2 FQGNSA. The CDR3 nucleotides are TGTGCCAGCAGCTTCAAATACTTGAGCTCCTACGAGCAGTACTTC. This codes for CASSFKYLSSYEQYF.

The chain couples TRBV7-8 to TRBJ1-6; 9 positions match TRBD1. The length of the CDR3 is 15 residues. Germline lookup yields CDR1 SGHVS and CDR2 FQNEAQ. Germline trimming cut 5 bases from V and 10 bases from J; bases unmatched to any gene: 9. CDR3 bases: TGTGCCAGCAGCCCCCTCCGGGACAGGGCATCACCCCTCCACTTT. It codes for CASSPLRDRASPLHF.

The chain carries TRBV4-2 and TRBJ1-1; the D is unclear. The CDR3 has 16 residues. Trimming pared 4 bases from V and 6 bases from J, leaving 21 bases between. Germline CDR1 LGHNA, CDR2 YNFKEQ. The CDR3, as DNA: TGTGCCAGCAGCCCAAACGCCGCGGCCCCCGACGCTGAAGCTTTCTTT. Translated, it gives CASSPNAAAPDAEAFF.

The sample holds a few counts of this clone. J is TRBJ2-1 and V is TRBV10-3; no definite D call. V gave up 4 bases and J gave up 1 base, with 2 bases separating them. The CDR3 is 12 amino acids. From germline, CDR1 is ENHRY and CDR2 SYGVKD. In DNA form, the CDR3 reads TGTGCCATCAGTGGGTCCTACAATGAGCAGTTCTTC. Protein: CAISGSYNEQFF.

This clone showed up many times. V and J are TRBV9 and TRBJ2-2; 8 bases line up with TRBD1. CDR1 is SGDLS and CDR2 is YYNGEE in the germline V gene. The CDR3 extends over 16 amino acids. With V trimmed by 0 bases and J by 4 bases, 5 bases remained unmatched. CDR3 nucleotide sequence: TGTGCCAGCAGCGTAGAGGGGACAGGTTTCACCGGGGAGCTGTTTTTT. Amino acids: CASSVEGTGFTGELFF. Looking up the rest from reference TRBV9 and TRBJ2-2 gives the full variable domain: DSGVTQTPKHLITATGQRVTLRCSPRSGDLSVYWYQQSLDQGLQFLIQYYNGEERAKGNILERFSAQQFPDLHSELNLSSLELGDSALYFCASSVEGTGFTGELFFGEGSRLTVL.

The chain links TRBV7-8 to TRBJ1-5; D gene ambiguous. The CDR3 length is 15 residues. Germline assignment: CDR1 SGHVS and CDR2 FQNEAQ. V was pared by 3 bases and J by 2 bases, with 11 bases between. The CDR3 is CASSLWGFGNQPQHF. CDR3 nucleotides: TGTGCCAGCAGCTTGTGGGGTTTCGGCAATCAGCCCCAGCATTTT.

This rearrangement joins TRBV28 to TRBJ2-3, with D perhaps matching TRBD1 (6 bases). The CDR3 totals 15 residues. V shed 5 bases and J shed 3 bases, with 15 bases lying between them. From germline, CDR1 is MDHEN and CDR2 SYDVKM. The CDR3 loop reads CASSPLGARTDTQYF. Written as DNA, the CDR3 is TGTGCCAGCAGTCCCCTGGGGGCTAGGACAGATACGCAGTATTTT.

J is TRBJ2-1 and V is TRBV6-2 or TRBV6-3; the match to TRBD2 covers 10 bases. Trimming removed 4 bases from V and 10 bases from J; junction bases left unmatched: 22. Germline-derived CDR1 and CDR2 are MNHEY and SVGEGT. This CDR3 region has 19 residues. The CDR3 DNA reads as TGTGCCAGCAGTTCTCCAACCCAATTGACTAGCGGGTGGGAAGTGGAGCAGTTCTTC. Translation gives CASSSPTQLTSGWEVEQFF.

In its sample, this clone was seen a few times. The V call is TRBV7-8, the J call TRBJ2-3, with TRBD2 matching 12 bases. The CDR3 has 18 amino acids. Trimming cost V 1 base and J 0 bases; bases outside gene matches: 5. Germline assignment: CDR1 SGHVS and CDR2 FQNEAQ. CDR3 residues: CASSLGLAGGRSTDTQYF. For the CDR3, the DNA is TGTGCCAGCAGCTTAGGGCTAGCGGGAGGGCGGAGCACAGATACGCAGTATTTT. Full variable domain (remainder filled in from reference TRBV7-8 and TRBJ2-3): GAGVSQSPRYKVAKRGQDVALRCDPISGHVSLFWYQQALGQGPEFLTYFQNEAQLDKSGLPSDRFFAERPEGSVSTLKIQRTQQEDSAVYLCASSLGLAGGRSTDTQYFGPGTRLTVL.